This TCR beta chain was documented in a study of OX40 agonist ivuxolimab in advanced cancers. Study as a whole: Patients were given ivuxolimab, an antibody that agonizes OX40 (CD134). Ivuxolimab was delivered to patients intravenously every 2 weeks at doses spanning 0.01 to 10 mg/kg. Study findings and constraints: Fewer expanded clones were found on average in CD4+ than in CD8+ T cells.

Cycle 7 day 1, cycle 4 day 1, and baseline were the timepoints at which blood was sampled. Libraries were prepared by immunoSEQ multiplex PCR; TCRdb keeps only in-frame clonotypes and omits some of them. Of about 27,000 clones listed, under 80% are singletons. This clone has just one count. Its antigen is still unknown. The germline CDR1 and CDR2 sequences are SGHRS and YFSETQ. With V trimmed by 1 base and J by 7 bases, 4 bases remained unmatched. The CDR3 runs to 15 residues. This receptor was taken from an adult with an advanced solid tumor such as melanoma, head and neck, liver or kidney cancer. This chain uses TRBV5-1 with TRBJ2-1; TRBD2 matches 11 bases. The source material was CD4+ or CD8+ T cells sorted from blood, sampled in a trial of the OX40 agonist ivuxolimab. The DNA for the CDR3 is TGCGCCAGCAGCTTGTATAGCGGGAGGGGTAATGAGCAGTTCTTC. Translation gives CASSLYSGRGNEQFF.